These 5 T cell receptor beta chains came from one sample sequenced in a study of patients and donors after allogeneic stem cell transplantation. TCRdb reprocessed the RT-PCR reads via MiXCR and lists one record per CDR3 protein. The sample lists 800,000 to 1,000,000 distinct CDR3 sequences; over 15% were seen once. The sample taken for sequencing was blood, either unsorted or a sorted T cell fraction (not recorded which). The receptors shown here come from a human donor who was either an allogeneic HSCT recipient or a stem cell or donor lymphocyte infusion donor (not recorded which). It is not recorded whose cells these are; they may come from a transplant donor.

This clonotype was detected a few times. This chain's CDR3 is CSAREIGWGTEAFF. For the CDR3, the DNA is TGCAGTGCTAGAGAAATAGGTTGGGGGACTGAAGCTTTCTTT. The chain has TRBV20-1 and TRBJ1-1; a possible D gene is TRBD1 (5 bases). The CDR3 is made up of 14 amino acids. The V end lost 0 bases, the J end lost 5 bases, and 13 bases lay between the germline ends. Germline assignment: CDR1 DFQATT and CDR2 SNEGSKA (reference sequence).

J is TRBJ2-4 and V is TRBV7-2; 12 nucleotides match TRBD2. The germline V gene encodes CDR1 SGHTA and CDR2 FQGNSA. The V gene end was trimmed by 5 bases and the J gene end by 6 bases; junction bases not matched to a gene: 5. The CDR3 has 15 residues. The CDR3 DNA follows: TGTGCCAGCAGCCCCAGGACTAGCGGGGTAAACATTCAGTACTTC. Its protein product is CASSPRTSGVNIQYF.

This clonotype came up many times. The chain joins TRBV29-1 to TRBJ1-5, with a possible D match to TRBD1 (5 bases). V lost 4 bases to trimming and J lost 4 bases, with 11 bases between them. The CDR3 has 13 amino acids. Germline assignment: CDR1 SQVTM and CDR2 ANQGSEA. CDR3 sequence: CSVGGGRNQPQHF. CDR3 bases: TGCAGCGTTGGGGGGGGAAGGAATCAGCCCCAGCATTTT.

Comments on this clonotype: The CDR3 carries no conserved terminal phenylalanine or tryptophan, so it likely arises from a read error. The chain employs TRBV4-1 and TRBJ1-2, with no clear D. V lost 4 bases, J lost 4 bases, and 16 bases lay in between. Germline V gene data show CDR1 as MGHRA and CDR2 as YSYEKL. The CDR3 consists of 15 residues. The DNA of the CDR3 is TGCGCCAGCAGCCCCTCCTTAGCAGTTAGCTATGGCTACACCTAC. This sequence encodes CASSPSLAVSYGYTY.

This clonotype showed up just a few times. The J gene is TRBJ1-2, the V gene TRBV5-1, with TRBD1 as a possible D gene (6 bases). This CDR3 has 13 residues. V was shortened by 3 bases and J by 6 bases, with 12 bases between the two germline ends. Germline V gene data show CDR1 as SGHRS and CDR2 as YFSETQ. The CDR3 reads CASSSRRTDGYTF. The CDR3 nucleotides read TGCGCCAGCAGCTCCCGGAGGACAGATGGCTACACCTTC.